This TCR beta chain is drawn from a study of regulatory T cells in long-lasting Graves disease. Time point: newly diagnosed GD, antithyroid drugs for less than 3 months. Generation of the TCR library employed RNA extracted from PBMCs. For TCR beta, libraries came from iRepertoire HTBI primers and Arm-PCR of CDR3 regions. In TCRdb, the multiplex PCR reads were re-called with MiXCR into one record per CDR3 protein. The data hold 400,000 to 450,000 distinct CDR3 sequences, with about a sixth observed a single time. Germline V gives CDR1 KGHSH, CDR2 LQKENI. Between the trimmed V and J ends, which lost 3 bases and 6 bases, there was a span of 12 bases. The CDR3 spans 14 residues. This clonotype has just a few counts. These records were also assigned to another study, of T cells in Graves' hyperthyroidism and ophthalmopathy.

The receptor was derived from a woman aged 25 to 39 with Graves disease. Sequencing used peripheral blood mononuclear cells (PBMCs), obtained at new diagnosis, from a patient treated with antithyroid drugs. The rearrangement links TRBV18 to TRBJ1-5; unclear D gene. The CDR3 sequence is CASSPLGGIQPQHF. CDR3 DNA sequence: TGTGCCAGCTCACCCCTTGGCGGAATTCAGCCCCAGCATTTT.